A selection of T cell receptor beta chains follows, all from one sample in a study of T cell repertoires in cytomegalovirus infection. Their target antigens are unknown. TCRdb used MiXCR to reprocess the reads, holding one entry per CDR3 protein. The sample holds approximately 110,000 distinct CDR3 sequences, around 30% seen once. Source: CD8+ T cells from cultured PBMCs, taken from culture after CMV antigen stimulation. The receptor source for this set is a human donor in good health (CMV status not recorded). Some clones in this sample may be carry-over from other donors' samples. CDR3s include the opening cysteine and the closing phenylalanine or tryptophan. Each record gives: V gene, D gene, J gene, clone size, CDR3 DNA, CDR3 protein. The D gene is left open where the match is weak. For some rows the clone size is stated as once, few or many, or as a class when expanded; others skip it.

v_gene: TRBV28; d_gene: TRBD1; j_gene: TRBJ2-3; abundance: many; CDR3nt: TGTGCCAGCAGTTGGGCGACAGGGGACACAGATACGCAGTATTTT; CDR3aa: CASSWATGDTDTQYF
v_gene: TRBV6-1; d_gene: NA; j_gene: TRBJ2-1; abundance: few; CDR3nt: TGTGCCAGCAGTGAAACGGGGGAGCAGTTCTTC; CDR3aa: CASSETGEQFF
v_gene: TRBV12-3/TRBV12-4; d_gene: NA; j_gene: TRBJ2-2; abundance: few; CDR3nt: TGTGCCAGCAGTTTCACCGCCGGGGAGCTGTTTTTT; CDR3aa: CASSFTAGELFF
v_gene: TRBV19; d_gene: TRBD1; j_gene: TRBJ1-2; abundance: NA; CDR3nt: TGTGCCACATACGCCGGGACAGGGGATTTATACTATGGCTACACCTTC; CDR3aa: CATYAGTGDLYYGYTF
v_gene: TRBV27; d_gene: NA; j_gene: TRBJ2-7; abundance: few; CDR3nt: TGTGCCAGCAGTTTAAGCCCAGGGGCCTACGAGCAGTACTTC; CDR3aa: CASSLSPGAYEQYF
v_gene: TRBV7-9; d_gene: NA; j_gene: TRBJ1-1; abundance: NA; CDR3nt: TGTGCCAGCAGCCCCCAGGCCACTGAAGCTTTCTTT; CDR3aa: CASSPQATEAFF
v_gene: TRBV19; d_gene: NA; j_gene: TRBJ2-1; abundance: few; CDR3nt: TGTGCCAGTAGTCCTAGCGCCGGGACCGCAACCTACAATGAGCAGTTCTTC; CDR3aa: CASSPSAGTATYNEQFF
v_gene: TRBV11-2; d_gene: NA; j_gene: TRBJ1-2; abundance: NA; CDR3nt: TGTGCCAGCAGCTTAGCTTTGGGAGACGGCTACACCTTC; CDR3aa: CASSLALGDGYTF
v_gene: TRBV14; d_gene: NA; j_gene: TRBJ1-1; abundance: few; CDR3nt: TGTGCCAGCAGCCAGGTCACAGGGAGGGACACTGAAGCTTTCTTT; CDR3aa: CASSQVTGRDTEAFF
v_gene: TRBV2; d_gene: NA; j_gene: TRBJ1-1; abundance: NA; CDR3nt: TGTGCCAGCAGTGAAGGACGTATGAACACTGAAGCTTTCTTT; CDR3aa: CASSEGRMNTEAFF
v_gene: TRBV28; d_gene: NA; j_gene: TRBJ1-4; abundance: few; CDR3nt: TGTGCCAGCACCGAAGGCGCAACTAATGAAAAACTGTTTTTT; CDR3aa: CASTEGATNEKLFF
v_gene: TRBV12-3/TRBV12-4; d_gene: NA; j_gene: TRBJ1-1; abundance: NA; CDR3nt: TGTGCCAGCAGTTATAGACAGTCATCCACCACTGAAGCTTTCTTT; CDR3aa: CASSYRQSSTTEAFF
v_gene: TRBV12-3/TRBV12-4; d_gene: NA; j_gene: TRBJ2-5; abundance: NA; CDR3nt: TGTGCCAGCAGTTTATACGAAGAGACCCAGTACTTC; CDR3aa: CASSLYEETQYF
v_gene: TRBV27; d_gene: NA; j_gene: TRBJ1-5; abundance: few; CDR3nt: TGTGCCAGCAGTGGACTTAATCAGCCCCAGCATTTT; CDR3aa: CASSGLNQPQHF
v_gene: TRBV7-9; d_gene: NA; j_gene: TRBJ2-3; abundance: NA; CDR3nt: TGTGCCAGCATGGGACACCAGTCGGATACGCAGTATTTT; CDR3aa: CASMGHQSDTQYF
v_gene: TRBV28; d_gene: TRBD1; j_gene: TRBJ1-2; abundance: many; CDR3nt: TGTGCCAGCAGTTTCCCCGAGACAGGGGCCGGAATTTATGGCTACACCTTC; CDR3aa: CASSFPETGAGIYGYTF
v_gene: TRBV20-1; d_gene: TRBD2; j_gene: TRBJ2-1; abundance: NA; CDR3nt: TGCAGTGCGGAAAAGACGGGGGGGCCCTACAATGAGCAGTTCTTC; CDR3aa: CSAEKTGGPYNEQFF
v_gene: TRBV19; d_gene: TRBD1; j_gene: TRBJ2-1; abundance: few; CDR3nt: TGTGCCAGTAGTATAGGGACAGGGGGCTATGAGCAGTTCTTC; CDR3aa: CASSIGTGGYEQFF
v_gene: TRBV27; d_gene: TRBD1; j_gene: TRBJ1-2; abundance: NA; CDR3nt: TGTGCCAGCAGGCCGGGACAGGGGTACTATGGCTACACCTTC; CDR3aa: CASRPGQGYYGYTF
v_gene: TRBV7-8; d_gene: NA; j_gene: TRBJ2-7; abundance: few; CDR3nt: TGTGCCAGCAGCTTACTGGAGTGGGTAGGCTACGAGCAGTACTTC; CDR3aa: CASSLLEWVGYEQYF
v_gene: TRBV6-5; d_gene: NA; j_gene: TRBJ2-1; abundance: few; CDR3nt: TGTGCCAGCAGTGTGGACGGTGGAGGTGAGCAGTTCTTC; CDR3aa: CASSVDGGGEQFF
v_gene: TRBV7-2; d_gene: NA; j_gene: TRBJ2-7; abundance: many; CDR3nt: TGTGCCAGCAGCTTAGTAGGGGGGCGGTCCTACCTATCCTGGGGATACGAGCAGTACTTC; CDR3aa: CASSLVGGRSYLSWGYEQYF
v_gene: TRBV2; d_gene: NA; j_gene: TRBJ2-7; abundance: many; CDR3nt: TGTGCCAGCAGTGACAGCTTCTACGAGCAGTACTTC; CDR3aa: CASSDSFYEQYF
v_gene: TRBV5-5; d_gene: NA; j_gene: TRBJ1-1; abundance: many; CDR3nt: TGTGCCAGCAGCTTAGGGACCGGCACTGAAGCTTTCTTT; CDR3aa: CASSLGTGTEAFF
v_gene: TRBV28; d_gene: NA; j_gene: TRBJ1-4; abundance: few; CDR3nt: TGTGCCAGCAGTTCCAGGGATTATGCAACTAATGAAAAACTGTTTTTT; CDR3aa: CASSSRDYATNEKLFF
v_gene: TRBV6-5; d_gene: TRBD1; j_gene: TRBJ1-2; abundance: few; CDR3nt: TGTGCCAGCAGTTACGACAGGGGATCGTATGGCTACACCTTC; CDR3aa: CASSYDRGSYGYTF
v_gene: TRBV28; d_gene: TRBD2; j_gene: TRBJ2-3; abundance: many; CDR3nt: TGTGCCAGCAGTTTTGTAGGACTAGCGGTTACAGATACGCAGTATTTT; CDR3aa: CASSFVGLAVTDTQYF
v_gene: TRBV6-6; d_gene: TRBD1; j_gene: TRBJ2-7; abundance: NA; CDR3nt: TGTGCCAGCAGTCACCCCGGGGACAGGTACTTAGCATACGAGCAGTACTTC; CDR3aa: CASSHPGDRYLAYEQYF
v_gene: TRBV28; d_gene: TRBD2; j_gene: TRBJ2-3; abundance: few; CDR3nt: TGTGCCAGCAGTGGGGGGGGGGGCACAGATACGCAGTATTTT; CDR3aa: CASSGGGGTDTQYF
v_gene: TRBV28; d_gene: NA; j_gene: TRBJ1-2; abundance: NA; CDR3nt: TGTGCCAGCAGTTTATTGGAAATCAGTTCTAACTATGGCTACACCTTC; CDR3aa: CASSLLEISSNYGYTF
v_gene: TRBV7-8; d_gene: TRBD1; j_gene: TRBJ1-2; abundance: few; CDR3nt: TGTGCCAGCAGCTTAGCACCAGAGGGACAGATAATCTATGGCTACACCTTC; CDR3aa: CASSLAPEGQIIYGYTF
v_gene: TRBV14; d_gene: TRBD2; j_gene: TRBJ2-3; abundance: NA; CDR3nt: TGTGCCAGCAGCCAAGATTGGACTAGCGGTGACACAGATACGCAGTATTTT; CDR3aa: CASSQDWTSGDTDTQYF
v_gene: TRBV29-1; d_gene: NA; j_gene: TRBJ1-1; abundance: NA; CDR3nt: TGCAGCGTTGAATTACGAGGGATTGAAGCTTTCTTT; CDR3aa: CSVELRGIEAFF